A selection of T cell receptor beta chains follows, all from one sample in a study of neoadjuvant nivolumab and ipilimumab in lung cancer. Data came from immunoSEQ multiplex PCR; TCRdb stores just in-frame clones and leaves some out. The sample carries 40,000 to 55,000 clones, about 89% recorded once. Sequenced here: blood, sampled before neoadjuvant nivolumab, alone or with ipilimumab. The receptors here all came from an adult with non-small cell lung cancer. Some clones in this sample may be carry-over from other donors' samples. The CDR3 runs from the conserved cysteine through the conserved F or W. A D gene is named only where the DNA matches it firmly. Where a row states a size, it is once, few, many or the class of an expanded clone; other rows omit it.

V gene	clone size	D gene	J gene	CDR3 protein	CDR3 DNA
TRBV19	.	TRBD1	TRBJ2-7	CATRDSVSYEQYF	TGTGCCACCCGGGACAGTGTGTCCTACGAGCAGTACTTC
TRBV7-3	.	.	TRBJ2-1	CASSWAGTRAANEQFF	TGTGCCAGCAGCTGGGCGGGGACGCGGGCCGCTAATGAGCAGTTCTTC
TRBV4-1	.	.	TRBJ1-3	CASSSPKSGNTIYF	TGCGCCAGCAGCTCCCCCAAGTCCGGAAACACCATATATTTT
TRBV7-7	.	TRBD2	TRBJ2-2	CASSRTSGSIGELFF	TGTGCTAGCAGTCGGACTAGCGGGAGTATCGGGGAGCTGTTTTTT
TRBV7-2	once	.	TRBJ1-5	CASSLGTQAASNQPQHF	TGTGCCAGCAGCTTAGGGACACAGGCCGCGAGCAATCAGCCCCAGCATTTT
TRBV7-9	few	.	TRBJ1-2	CASSPQTDGYTF	TGTGCCAGCAGCCCTCAGACAGACGGCTACACCTTC
TRBV5-1	.	TRBD2	TRBJ2-7	CASSIAGVVGYEQYF	TGCGCCAGCAGCATAGCGGGAGTTGTGGGGTACGAGCAGTACTTC
TRBV18	.	TRBD1	TRBJ2-7	CASSHYRTGGTYEQYF	TGTGCCAGCTCACACTATAGGACAGGGGGCACCTACGAGCAGTACTTC
TRBV6-1	once	.	TRBJ2-3	CASTRSGVQNTQYF	TGTGCCAGCACAAGGTCGGGGGTACAGAATACGCAGTATTTT
TRBV9	.	.	TRBJ2-1	CASSVEEGNYNEQFF	TGTGCCAGCAGCGTGGAGGAGGGAAACTACAATGAGCAGTTCTTC
TRBV19	few	.	TRBJ1-2	CASTTTFRDRMGYTF	TGTGCCAGTACGACCACTTTCCGGGACCGTATGGGCTACACCTTC
TRBV5-1	.	.	TRBJ2-3	CASSTLTGTDTQYF	TGCGCCAGCAGCACCTTGACAGGCACAGATACGCAGTATTTT
TRBV19	.	TRBD1	TRBJ1-2	CASRTGGNYGYTF	TGTGCCAGTCGCACAGGGGGCAACTATGGCTACACCTTC
TRBV7-2	.	TRBD2	TRBJ2-7	CASTPSGRAGDEQYF	TGTGCCAGCACCCCTTCCGGGAGGGCTGGGGACGAGCAGTACTTC
TRBV5-1	.	.	TRBJ1-2	CASSLAQNYGYTF	TGCGCCAGCAGCTTGGCGCAGAACTATGGCTACACCTTC
TRBV6-5	.	.	TRBJ2-1	CASSPLDTYNEQFF	TGTGCCAGCAGTCCCCTGGACACCTACAATGAGCAGTTCTTC
TRBV6-5	.	.	TRBJ1-2	CASRISIAYGYTF	TGTGCCAGCCGAATATCAATAGCCTATGGCTACACCTTC
TRBV7-2	.	.	TRBJ2-7	CASSPQRQDPEQYF	TGTGCCAGCAGCCCCCAACGACAGGATCCCGAGCAGTACTTC
TRBV5-5	.	TRBD2	TRBJ2-1	CASSFEAGSNYNEQFF	TGTGCCAGCAGCTTCGAAGCGGGATCCAACTACAATGAGCAGTTCTTC
TRBV10-3	once	.	TRBJ1-1	CAISDRVNTEAFF	TGTGCCATCAGTGACAGGGTGAACACTGAAGCTTTCTTT
TRBV9	.	.	TRBJ2-1	CASSVAFGNEQFF	TGTGCCAGCAGCGTAGCTTTCGGAAATGAGCAGTTCTTC
TRBV7-8	few	TRBD1	TRBJ2-7	CASSLSGTGAYEQYF	TGTGCCAGCAGCTTATCCGGGACAGGAGCCTACGAGCAGTACTTC
TRBV9	.	TRBD2	TRBJ2-1	CASSVVDSGRASSYNEQFF	TGTGCCAGCAGCGTAGTGGACAGCGGGAGGGCTAGCTCCTACAATGAGCAGTTCTTC
TRBV6-1	.	.	TRBJ2-7	CASLQPIGGEYEQYF	TGTGCCAGCCTGCAGCCGATAGGGGGGGAGTACGAGCAGTACTTC
TRBV29-1	.	.	TRBJ2-1	CSAGSSDNEQFF	TGCAGCGCTGGGAGTTCCGACAATGAGCAGTTCTTC